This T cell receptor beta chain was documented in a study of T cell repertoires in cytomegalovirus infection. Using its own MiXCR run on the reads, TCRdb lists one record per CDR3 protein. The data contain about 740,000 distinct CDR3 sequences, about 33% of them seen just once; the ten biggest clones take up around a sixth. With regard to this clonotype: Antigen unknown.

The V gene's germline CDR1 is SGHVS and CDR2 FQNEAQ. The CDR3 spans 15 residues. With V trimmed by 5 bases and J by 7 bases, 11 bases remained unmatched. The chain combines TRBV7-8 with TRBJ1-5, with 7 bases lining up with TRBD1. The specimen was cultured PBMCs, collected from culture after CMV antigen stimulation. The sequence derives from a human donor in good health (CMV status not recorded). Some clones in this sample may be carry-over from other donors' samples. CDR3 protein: CASSLYTGAGQPQHF. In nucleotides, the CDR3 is TGTGCCAGCAGCCTATACACAGGGGCCGGACAGCCCCAGCATTTT.